This T cell receptor beta chain came from a study of molecular identifiers for immune sequencing clone quantification. TCR libraries were built in bulk with a published protocol and specific TCR primers. One entry per CDR3 protein results from TCRdb running MiXCR on the PCR reads. The repertoire includes approximately 590,000 distinct CDR3 sequences, around 25% of them detected once, and around 0.78% sits in the top ten. In this sample, this clonotype turned up many times. The receptor comes from a human donor in good health. Some libraries in this study had Jurkat cell RNA spiked in. The sample comprised naive CD8+ T cells from blood, with Jurkat cell RNA spiked in. The subset denotes: FACS-sorted CD8+CD4-CCR7+CD45RA+ naive T cells.

The CDR3 region has the DNA TGCAGTGCTAGAGATGACAGCCTTAATGAAAAACTGTTTTTT. Amino acids: CSARDDSLNEKLFF. This sequence joins TRBV20-1 and TRBJ1-4; tentative D call: TRBD1 (5 bases). The V gene lost 0 bases and the J gene lost 4 bases, with 9 bases spanning the gap. CDR1 is DFQATT, CDR2 SNEGSKA, per germline (reference sequence). This CDR3 has 14 amino acids.